This note documents a single T cell receptor beta chain sequence. Trimming removed 4 bases from V and 3 bases from J, with 13 bases in between. Germline V gene lookup returns CDR1 DFQATT and CDR2 SNEGSKA (reference sequence). The CDR3 is 14 amino acids. The source of the sample is a study of T cells in Graves' hyperthyroidism and ophthalmopathy. RNA transcripts provided the source from which TCR beta CDR3 regions were amplified. HTBI primers were used for first-round RT-PCR of the TCR CDR3. A single record per CDR3 protein comes from TCRdb applying MiXCR to the multiplex PCR reads. The repertoire includes roughly 500,000 distinct CDR3 sequences, about 45% of them detected once, and over 15% sits in the top ten.

This rearrangement joins TRBV20-1 to TRBJ2-1, with D maybe TRBD1 (5 bases). The sequence derives from an adult woman with Graves' disease, either hyperthyroidism or ophthalmopathy (not recorded which). Sequencing was performed on peripheral blood or thyroid tissue (not recorded which). CDR3 DNA: TGCAGTGCTACCCCACAGGTAGACTACAATGAGCAGTTCTTC. It yields the protein CSATPQVDYNEQFF.